This T cell receptor (beta chain) was documented in a study of early stage breast cancer tumors. Study at large: ER+/PR+/HER2- status applied to about 70% of the 16 invasive breast tumors. Whole-study results and caveats: Enriched TCRB sequences shared across patients were mostly commonly generated sequences. Chain pairing and CD4, CD8 or FOXP3 expression were not captured.

The method was immunoSEQ multiplex PCR; TCRdb's version includes in-frame clones alone and lacks a portion of them. Among 25,000 to 30,000 clones, roughly 78% were seen once, and the ten largest hold 12%. Remarks on this clone: Its antigen is as yet unknown.

V was shortened by 4 bases and J by 3 bases, with 18 bases between the two germline ends. The germline V gene has CDR1 SGHTA and CDR2 FQGNSA. There are 16 residues in the CDR3. Sequences were obtained from blood. The receptor was isolated from a person aged 55 to 75 with breast cancer. This chain connects TRBV7-2 to TRBJ1-1; unclear D gene. The CDR3 region has the DNA TGTGCCAGCAGCTCCCTATGGCGGGGAATGGACACTGAAGCTTTCTTT. This translates into CASSSLWRGMDTEAFF.